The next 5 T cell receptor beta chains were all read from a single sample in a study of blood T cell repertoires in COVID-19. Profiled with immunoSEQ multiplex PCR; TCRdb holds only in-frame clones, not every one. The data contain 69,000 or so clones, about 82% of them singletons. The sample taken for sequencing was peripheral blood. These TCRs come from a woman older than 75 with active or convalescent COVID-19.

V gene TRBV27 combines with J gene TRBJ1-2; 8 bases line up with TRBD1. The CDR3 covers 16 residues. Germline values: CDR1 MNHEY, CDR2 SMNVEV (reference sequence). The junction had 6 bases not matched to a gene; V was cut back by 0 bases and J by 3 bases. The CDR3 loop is CASSLSQGARYYGYTF. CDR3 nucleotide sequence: TGTGCCAGCAGTTTATCGCAGGGGGCGCGATACTATGGCTACACCTTC.

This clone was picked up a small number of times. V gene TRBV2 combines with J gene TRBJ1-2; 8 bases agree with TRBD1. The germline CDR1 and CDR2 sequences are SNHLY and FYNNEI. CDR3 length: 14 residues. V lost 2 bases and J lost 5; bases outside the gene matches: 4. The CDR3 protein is CASSESGGQYGYTF. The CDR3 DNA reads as TGTGCCAGCAGTGAATCAGGGGGCCAGTATGGCTACACCTTC.

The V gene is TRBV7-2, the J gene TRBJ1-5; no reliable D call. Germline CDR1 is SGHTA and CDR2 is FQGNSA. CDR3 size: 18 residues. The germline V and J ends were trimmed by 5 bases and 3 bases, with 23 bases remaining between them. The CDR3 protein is CASSPPGRWADNNQPQHF. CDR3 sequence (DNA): TGTGCCAGCAGCCCCCCCGGAAGATGGGCCGATAACAATCAGCCCCAGCATTTT. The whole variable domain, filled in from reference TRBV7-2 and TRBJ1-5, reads GAGVSQSPSNKVTEKGKDVELRCDPISGHTALYWYRQSLGQGLEFLIYFQGNSAPDKSGLPSDRFSAERTGGSVSTLTIQRTQQEDSAVYLCASSPPGRWADNNQPQHFGDGTRLSIL.

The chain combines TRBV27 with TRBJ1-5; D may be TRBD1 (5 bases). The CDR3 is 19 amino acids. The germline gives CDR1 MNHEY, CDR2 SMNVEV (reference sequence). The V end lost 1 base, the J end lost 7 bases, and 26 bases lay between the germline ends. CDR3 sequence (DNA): TGTGCCAGCAGTTTATATTTTCGGAGGGACCGAGTGGCTTTGCAGCCCCAGCATTTT. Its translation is CASSLYFRRDRVALQPQHF.

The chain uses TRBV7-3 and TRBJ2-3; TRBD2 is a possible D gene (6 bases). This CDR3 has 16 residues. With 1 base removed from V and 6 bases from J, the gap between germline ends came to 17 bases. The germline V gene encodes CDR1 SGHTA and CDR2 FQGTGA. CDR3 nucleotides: TGTGCCAGCAGCTTAATATCGGGTCGGGGAGGCGATACGCAGTATTTT. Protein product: CASSLISGRGGDTQYF.